Listed below are T cell receptor beta chains from one sample, sequenced in a study of human T cells and chemical hapten exposure. One entry per CDR3 protein, called by TCRdb with MiXCR from the RACE reads. The data show over 300,000 distinct CDR3 sequences, 5.1% seen once. Sample: whole blood, taken in connection with sensitization to the hapten diphenylcyclopropenone (DPC). The receptors originated from a woman aged 50 to 60 with alopecia areata. Some clones in this sample may be carry-over from other donors' samples. Both conserved end residues are part of each CDR3. D genes are given only for firm matches. Size is stated for part of the rows, as once, few or many counts, or as a class when the clone is expanded.

D gene: -; V gene: TRBV6-5; J gene: TRBJ2-6; clone size: many; CDR3 DNA: TGTGCCAGCAGTTACTCGTCAGCACTCTCTGGGGCCAACGTCCTGACTTTC; CDR3 protein: CASSYSSALSGANVLTF
D gene: TRBD2; V gene: TRBV6-5; J gene: TRBJ2-1; clone size: many; CDR3 DNA: TGTGCCAGCAGCTACACTAGCGGGAGGATCAATGAGCAGTTCTTC; CDR3 protein: CASSYTSGRINEQFF
D gene: -; V gene: TRBV20-1; J gene: TRBJ2-3; clone size: many; CDR3 DNA: TGCAGTGCTGCGACACATAGCACAGATACGCAGTATTTT; CDR3 protein: CSAATHSTDTQYF
D gene: TRBD1; V gene: TRBV7-2; J gene: TRBJ1-4; clone size: many; CDR3 DNA: TGTGCCAGCAGCTTCGGAGGGGGACAGGAAAAACTGTTTTTT; CDR3 protein: CASSFGGGQEKLFF
D gene: TRBD1; V gene: TRBV7-2; J gene: TRBJ2-3; clone size: -; CDR3 DNA: TGTGCCAGCAGCTCGTTAGACAGGGGGCACTACCTTAGCACAGATACGCAGTATTTT; CDR3 protein: CASSSLDRGHYLSTDTQYF
D gene: -; V gene: TRBV9; J gene: TRBJ2-5; clone size: -; CDR3 DNA: TGTGCCAGCAGCGTCTCGGGGTTCCAAGAGACCCAGTACTTC; CDR3 protein: CASSVSGFQETQYF
D gene: TRBD2; V gene: TRBV10-1; J gene: TRBJ2-7; clone size: many; CDR3 DNA: TGCGCCAGCAGTGAGTCAGTGACTAGCGGGCCTAACTCCTACGAGCAGTACTTC; CDR3 protein: CASSESVTSGPNSYEQYF
D gene: -; V gene: TRBV6-2/TRBV6-3; J gene: TRBJ1-1; clone size: many; CDR3 DNA: TGTGCCAGCAGCCGCGGACAGATGAACACTGAAGCTTTCTTT; CDR3 protein: CASSRGQMNTEAFF
D gene: TRBD2; V gene: TRBV20-1; J gene: TRBJ2-1; clone size: many; CDR3 DNA: TGCAGTGGGGGACTAGCGGGCCTAGTGACCAATGAGCAGTTCTTC; CDR3 protein: CSGGLAGLVTNEQFF
D gene: TRBD2; V gene: TRBV3-1; J gene: TRBJ2-1; clone size: few; CDR3 DNA: TGTGCCAGCAGCTTAAGACTAGCGGGAGTGAATGAGCAGTTCTTC; CDR3 protein: CASSLRLAGVNEQFF
D gene: TRBD2; V gene: TRBV5-1; J gene: TRBJ2-5; clone size: -; CDR3 DNA: TGCGCCAGCAGCTTGGCGGCCGGGAGGGCCGGAGAGACCCAGTACTTC; CDR3 protein: CASSLAAGRAGETQYF
D gene: TRBD1; V gene: TRBV27; J gene: TRBJ1-5; clone size: -; CDR3 DNA: TGTGCCAGCAGTCCTCGAGGACAGGGCAATCAGCCCCAGCATTTT; CDR3 protein: CASSPRGQGNQPQHF
D gene: TRBD1; V gene: TRBV29-1; J gene: TRBJ1-1; clone size: many; CDR3 DNA: TGCAGCGTTGAAGCGGGAGGGGGCGCGAGAGCTTTCTTT; CDR3 protein: CSVEAGGGARAFF
D gene: -; V gene: TRBV28; J gene: TRBJ2-6; clone size: many; CDR3 DNA: TGTGCCAGCAGTTCCCCGGGACGGAGCTCTGGGGCCAACGTCCTGACTTTC; CDR3 protein: CASSSPGRSSGANVLTF
D gene: -; V gene: TRBV5-1; J gene: TRBJ2-2; clone size: many; CDR3 DNA: TGTGCCAGCAGCACTAACACCGGGGAGCTGTTTTTT; CDR3 protein: CASSTNTGELFF
D gene: TRBD2; V gene: TRBV6-2/TRBV6-3; J gene: TRBJ2-1; clone size: many; CDR3 DNA: TGTGCCAGCAGTAACCCGGGACTAGCGGGAGGCGGGGAGCAGTTCTTC; CDR3 protein: CASSNPGLAGGGEQFF
D gene: -; V gene: TRBV29-1; J gene: TRBJ1-3; clone size: few; CDR3 DNA: TGCAGCGTTGCGGGGGCGAATGGAAACACCATATATTTT; CDR3 protein: CSVAGANGNTIYF
D gene: -; V gene: TRBV20-1; J gene: TRBJ2-3; clone size: many; CDR3 DNA: TGCAGTGCTACAGCGGTAGATACGCAGTATTTT; CDR3 protein: CSATAVDTQYF
D gene: -; V gene: TRBV30; J gene: TRBJ2-3; clone size: few; CDR3 DNA: TGTGCCTGGACACGGGACACAGATACGCAGTATTTT; CDR3 protein: CAWTRDTDTQYF
D gene: -; V gene: TRBV7-2; J gene: TRBJ1-5; clone size: many; CDR3 DNA: TGTGCCAGCAGCCCAGAACCCAATCAGCCCCAGCATTTT; CDR3 protein: CASSPEPNQPQHF
D gene: -; V gene: TRBV28; J gene: TRBJ2-3; clone size: -; CDR3 DNA: TGTGCCAGCAGCTCGGACGGGACCACAGATACGCAGTATTTT; CDR3 protein: CASSSDGTTDTQYF
D gene: -; V gene: TRBV7-8; J gene: TRBJ1-5; clone size: -; CDR3 DNA: TGTGCCAGCAGCTTAGAATCAGGGTACAATCAGCCCCAGCATTTT; CDR3 protein: CASSLESGYNQPQHF
D gene: TRBD1; V gene: TRBV20-1; J gene: TRBJ1-2; clone size: few; CDR3 DNA: TGCAGTGCTAGAGAGGGACAGGGCTACACCTTC; CDR3 protein: CSAREGQGYTF
D gene: TRBD1; V gene: TRBV14; J gene: TRBJ2-7; clone size: -; CDR3 DNA: TGTGCCAGCAGCCAATTCCAGGGGGCCGAGCAGTACTTC; CDR3 protein: CASSQFQGAEQYF
D gene: -; V gene: TRBV12-5; J gene: TRBJ1-1; clone size: few; CDR3 DNA: TGTGCTAGTGGTTTGAGTGTAAGGGGTGCTGAAGCTTTCTTT; CDR3 protein: CASGLSVRGAEAFF
D gene: -; V gene: TRBV2; J gene: TRBJ2-7; clone size: many; CDR3 DNA: TGTGCCAGCAGTGATCGTGGTAGCTACGAGCAGTACTTC; CDR3 protein: CASSDRGSYEQYF
D gene: -; V gene: TRBV6-1; J gene: TRBJ2-3; clone size: -; CDR3 DNA: TGTGCCAGCAGTGATGTGGGATCGCAGTATTTT; CDR3 protein: CASSDVGSQYF